This T cell receptor beta chain is drawn from a study of tumor-infiltrating lymphocytes in primary liver carcinoma. Study in general: These patients were men and women whose ages were 30 to 69 years. The study reported T1-T3 N0M0 tumors spanning 4.2 to 10 cm. Whole-study findings and limits: Blood trailed tumors significantly in top-250-clone fraction (p = 0.039).

In this sample, this clonotype is medium-sized (0.01 to 0.1%). Its cognate antigen is unknown. The CDR3 runs to 13 residues. The J segment lost 7 bases and the V segment lost 5 bases, leaving 5 bases of the junction unmatched. Germline V gives CDR1 ENHRY, CDR2 SYGVKD. Constant-region priming of 500 ng total RNA yielded TCR beta cDNA. Investigators got TCR beta libraries out of three nested multiplex PCR rounds, done with slightly modified ARM-PCR. Use of TRBV1-TRBV30 forward primers with a C-beta reverse primer characterized the first two PCR rounds, which lasted ten to eleven cycles each. TCRdb itself ran the multiplex PCR reads through MiXCR, one entry per CDR3 protein. The table has about 78,000 distinct CDR3 sequences, 71% seen once. Starting material for RNA and DNA co-extraction consisted of about 17-32 mg of unsorted bulk tissue. The patients lived with chronic HBV infection and had not yet received any treatment.

The chain combines TRBV10-3 with TRBJ2-1, with TRBD1 identical over 7 bases. The sequence was collected from a woman in her sixties with primary liver carcinoma and hepatitis B virus infection. The specimen sequenced was liver tumor tissue from sampling region 4. The subset is: tumor region T4, right-lateral pole. The CDR3 sequence: CAISTRQGNEQFF. The CDR3 DNA follows: TGTGCCATCAGTACCCGACAGGGAAATGAGCAGTTCTTC.